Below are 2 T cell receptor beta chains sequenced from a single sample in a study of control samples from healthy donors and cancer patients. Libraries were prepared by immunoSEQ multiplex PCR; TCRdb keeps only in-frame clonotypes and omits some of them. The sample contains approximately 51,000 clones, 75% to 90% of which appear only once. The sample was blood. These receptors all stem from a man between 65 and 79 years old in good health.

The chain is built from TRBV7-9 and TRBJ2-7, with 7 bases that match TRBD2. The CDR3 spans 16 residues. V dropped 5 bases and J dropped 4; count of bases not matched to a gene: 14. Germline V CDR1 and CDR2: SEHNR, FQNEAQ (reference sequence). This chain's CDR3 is CASSLRTRGREYEQYF. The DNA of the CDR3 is TGTGCCAGCAGCCTGAGGACTAGAGGGAGAGAATACGAGCAGTACTTC.

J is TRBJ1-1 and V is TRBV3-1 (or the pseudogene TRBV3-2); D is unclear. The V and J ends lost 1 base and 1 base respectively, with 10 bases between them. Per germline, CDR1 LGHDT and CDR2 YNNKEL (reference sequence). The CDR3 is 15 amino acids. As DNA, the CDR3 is TGTGCCAGCAGCCAAGCGTTTGTCGGGAACACTGAAGCTTTCTTT. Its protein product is CASSQAFVGNTEAFF.